Below, 15 T cell receptor beta chains from the same sample are listed, as sequenced in a study of CD8+ T cells in alopecia areata. Following extraction, RNA underwent reverse transcription to cDNA, which served as the sequencing template. Profiled with immunoSEQ multiplex PCR; TCRdb holds only in-frame clones, not every one. The sample records some 58,000 clones, roughly 46% being singletons. Treatment described: oral pan-JAK inhibitor, 5-10 mg twice daily. Here the sequenced sample was CD8+ T cells sorted from blood, taken at approximately week 37, from a patient treated with tofacitinib. These TCRs come from a human donor with alopecia areata.

This clone was detected only a few times. The gene calls are TRBV29-1 and TRBJ1-2; unclear D gene. Trimming removed 0 bases at V and 5 bases at J, with 16 bases between. The CDR3 contains 15 residues. CDR1 and CDR2 (germline): SQVTM, ANQGSEA. Here the CDR3 reads CSVEDVGLDNYGYTF. The DNA of the CDR3 is TGCAGCGTTGAAGACGTGGGCCTCGACAATTATGGCTACACCTTC. Full variable domain (missing parts from reference TRBV29-1 and TRBJ1-2): SAVISQKPSRDICQRGTSLTIQCQVDSQVTMMFWYRQQPGQSLTLIATANQGSEATYESGFVIDKFPISRPNLTFSTLTVSNMSPEDSSIYLCSVEDVGLDNYGYTFGSGTRLTVV.

The rearrangement links TRBV4-1 to TRBJ1-1; D unresolved. Germline V lookup: CDR1 MGHRA, CDR2 YSYEKL. CDR3 length: 13 residues. Trimming stripped 4 bases from V and 8 bases from J, with 14 bases between. DNA for the CDR3: TGCGCCAGCAGCCTTAGCGTGGCACGGGAAGCTTTCTTT. This gives the protein CASSLSVAREAFF.

The chain carries TRBV25-1 and TRBJ2-3, with TRBD2 identical over 7 bases. The J segment lost 2 bases and the V segment lost 3 bases, leaving 5 bases of the junction unmatched. This CDR3 is 15 amino acids long. Per the germline V gene, CDR1 is MGHDK and CDR2 is SYGVNS. CDR3 region: CASSDLAEPTDTQYF. In DNA form, the CDR3 reads TGTGCCAGCAGTGACCTAGCGGAGCCCACAGATACGCAGTATTTT.

This clone showed up just once. The chain couples TRBV30 to TRBJ2-7; 8 bases line up with TRBD2. V lost 4 bases and J lost 4; bases outside the gene matches: 9. The CDR3 runs to 14 residues. CDR1 and CDR2 (germline): GTSNPN, SVGIG (reference sequence). CDR3 DNA sequence: TGTGCCTGGAATCCAGCGGGGGCCGGGTACGAGCAGTACTTC. It translates to CAWNPAGAGYEQYF.

This rearrangement joins TRBV4-2 to TRBJ2-2, with D tentatively TRBD2 (5 bases). The CDR3 contains 14 residues. The germline V and J ends were trimmed by 8 bases and 4 bases, with 14 bases remaining between them. The V gene's germline CDR1 is LGHNA and CDR2 YNFKEQ. CDR3 DNA: TGTGCCAGCCGCCCGGGATACACCACCGGGGAGCTGTTTTTT. Translation gives CASRPGYTTGELFF.

There are a few counts of this clone. The chain links TRBV29-1 to TRBJ1-2; D gene uncertain. Germline V lookup: CDR1 SQVTM, CDR2 ANQGSEA. The length of the CDR3 is 11 residues. V lost 4 bases, J lost 12 bases, and 15 bases lay in between. CDR3 bases: TGCAGCGTTGTTGTCAGCGGGAATAACACCTTC. Its translation: CSVVVSGNNTF.

The chain joins TRBV25-1 to TRBJ2-7; 11 bases line up with TRBD1. V shed 7 bases and J 7 bases; nucleotides not matched to a gene: 6. Germline V gene lookup returns CDR1 MGHDK and CDR2 SYGVNS. This CDR3 contains 13 residues. The DNA for the CDR3 is TGTGCCAGCAAAGGGACAGGGGGGTGGGAGCAGTACTTC. It translates to CASKGTGGWEQYF.

This clone has just a few counts. The J gene is TRBJ2-2, the V gene TRBV29-1; D may be TRBD2 (5 bases). V lost 4 bases to trimming and J lost 7 bases, with 7 bases between them. The CDR3 loop spans 11 amino acids. From germline, CDR1 is SQVTM and CDR2 ANQGSEA. The CDR3 DNA follows: TGCAGCGTTGTCGGGGTCGGGGAGCTGTTTTTT. Protein sequence: CSVVGVGELFF.

The rearrangement uses TRBV27 and TRBJ2-1; D perhaps matches TRBD1 (6 bases). V lost 5 bases, J lost 4 bases, and 9 bases lay in between. There are 13 residues in the CDR3. CDR1 is MNHEY and CDR2 is SMNVEV in the germline V gene (reference sequence). This chain's CDR3 is CASSTGQYNEQFF. CDR3 sequence (DNA): TGTGCCAGCAGTACAGGACAGTACAATGAGCAGTTCTTC.

The chain links TRBV7-9 to TRBJ2-7, with TRBD2 identical over 8 bases. Trimming cost V 1 base and J 7 bases; bases outside gene matches: 3. The CDR3 length is 13 residues. Germline loops: CDR1 SEHNR, CDR2 FQNEAQ (reference sequence). The CDR3 here is CASSLGGLGEQYF. Written as DNA, the CDR3 is TGTGCCAGCAGCTTAGGGGGACTAGGAGAGCAGTACTTC.

J is TRBJ2-3 and V is TRBV5-6; D uncertain. V was trimmed by 0 bases and J by 7 bases, leaving 6 bases between them. CDR1 and CDR2 (germline): SGHDT, YYEEEE. This CDR3 comprises 12 residues. DNA for the CDR3: TGTGCCAGCAGCTTGGCCGATAATACGCAGTATTTT. The encoded protein is CASSLADNTQYF.

In this sample, this clone turned up once. V usage is TRBV2 and J usage is TRBJ2-3; the D gene is possibly TRBD1 (6 bases). CDR3 length: 12 amino acids. Looked up from germline, CDR1 is SNHLY and CDR2 is FYNNEI. Here the CDR3 DNA reads TGTGCTCAGGGGTTAAGCACAGATACGCAGTATTTT. Amino acids: CAQGLSTDTQYF.

V and J are TRBV29-1 and TRBJ1-1; TRBD1 matches at 9 bases. The V and J ends lost 7 bases and 7 bases, in that order; junction bases with no gene match: 7. The germline CDR1 and CDR2 sequences are SQVTM and ANQGSEA. The CDR3 contains 12 residues. CDR3 in amino acids: CSARTGDGEAFF. CDR3 bases: TGCAGCGCAAGGACAGGGGATGGTGAAGCTTTCTTT.

The chain carries TRBV6-5 and TRBJ2-7, with D hard to call. The CDR3 loop spans 11 amino acids. The V end was cut by 4 bases, the J end by 5 bases, with 6 bases between. Germline CDR1 is MNHEY and CDR2 is SVGAGI. CDR3 sequence reads: CASSSTHEQYF. The CDR3 DNA reads TGTGCCAGCAGTTCGACGCACGAGCAGTACTTC.

Worth noting for this clone: A single base is all that separates this from a far larger clone, so a read error is likely. V and J are TRBV4-2 and TRBJ2-5, with TRBD2 matching 10 bases. Germline trimming cut 0 bases from V and 5 bases from J; bases unmatched to any gene: 3. In germline, CDR1 is LGHNA, CDR2 YNFKEQ. The CDR3 runs 15 residues. The CDR3 DNA sequence: TGTGCCAGCAGCCAAGACTCTAGCGGGAGTGAGACCCAGTACTTC. Amino acid sequence: CASSQDSSGSETQYF.